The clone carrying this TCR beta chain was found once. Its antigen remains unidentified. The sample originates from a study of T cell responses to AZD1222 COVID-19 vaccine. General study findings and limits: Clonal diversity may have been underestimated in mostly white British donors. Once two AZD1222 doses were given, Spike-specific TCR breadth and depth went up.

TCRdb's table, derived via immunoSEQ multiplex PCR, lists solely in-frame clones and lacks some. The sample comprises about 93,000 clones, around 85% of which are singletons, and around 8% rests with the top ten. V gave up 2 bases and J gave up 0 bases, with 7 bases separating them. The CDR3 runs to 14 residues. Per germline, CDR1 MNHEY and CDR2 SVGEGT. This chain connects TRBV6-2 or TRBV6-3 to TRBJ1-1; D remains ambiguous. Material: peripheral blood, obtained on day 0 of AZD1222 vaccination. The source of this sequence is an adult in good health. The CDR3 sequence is CASSYGLMNTEAFF. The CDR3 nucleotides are TGTGCCAGCAGTTACGGCCTTATGAACACTGAAGCTTTCTTT.